This TCR beta chain was obtained from a study of blood T cells in healthy people across ages. The use of a sample-barcoded 5' primer and a J-beta primer mix characterized a second PCR of roughly 6 to 11 cycles. TCRdb fed the 5' RACE reads into MiXCR, producing one record per CDR3 protein. This table holds around 670,000 distinct CDR3 sequences, roughly 30% found once. This clonotype was counted at least ten times. Antigen unknown. Study results and limitations: Lack of knowledge of donor CMV status possibly confounded expanded clonotype changes.

The TCR originated in an elderly woman in good health. Sequencing used blood.

CDR3 amino acids: CASSLVAGARQETQYF. For the CDR3, the DNA is TGCGCCAGCAGCTTGGTTGCGGGGGCTAGGCAAGAGACCCAGTACTTC. The chain joins TRBV5-1 to TRBJ2-5; a possible D gene is TRBD2 (7 bases). CDR1 SGHRS and CDR2 YFSETQ come from the germline V gene. The CDR3 is made up of 16 amino acids. Between the trimmed V and J ends, which lost 0 bases and 2 bases, there was a span of 14 bases.